This T cell receptor beta chain was recorded in a study of OX40 agonist ivuxolimab in advanced cancers. Here immunoSEQ multiplex PCR was the method, and the copy in TCRdb shows in-frame clones only, minus some. The sample lists tens of thousands of clones, 89% occurring once. The CDR3 covers 13 residues. Per germline, CDR1 SGHTA and CDR2 FQGNSA. Trimming removed 5 bases from V and 1 base from J, with 8 bases in between. The sample in question was CD4+ or CD8+ T cells sorted from blood, obtained in a trial of the OX40 agonist ivuxolimab. This receptor was taken from an adult with an advanced solid tumor such as melanoma, head and neck, liver or kidney cancer. The chain links TRBV7-2 to TRBJ1-1, with a tentative D call TRBD1 (6 bases). The CDR3 spells CASSRGGNTEAFF. The DNA of the CDR3 is TGTGCCAGCAGCCGAGGGGGGAACACTGAAGCTTTCTTT.